This entry lists 23 T cell receptor beta chains sequenced from one sample in a study of T cells after posttransplantation cyclophosphamide. Data came from immunoSEQ multiplex PCR; TCRdb stores just in-frame clones and leaves some out. This sample comprises approximately 41,000 clones, none seen once only. The sample taken for sequencing was PBMCs. The receptor source for this set is a man aged 50 to 59 in good health, CMV-negative, and a related stem cell transplant donor.

CDR3 in DNA: TGTGCCAGCAGACGCTTGCGATCGGGACAATCTAATTCACCCCTCCACTTT. This sequence encodes CASRRLRSGQSNSPLHF. The J gene is TRBJ1-6, the V gene TRBV27, with D perhaps TRBD1 (6 bases). Germline assignment: CDR1 MNHEY and CDR2 SMNVEV (reference sequence). V was cut by 6 bases and J by 6 bases, with 21 bases left in between. CDR3 size: 17 residues.

This clone turned up a few times. The chain joins TRBV27 to TRBJ2-3; no reliable D call. Germline-derived CDR1 and CDR2 are MNHEY and SMNVEV (reference sequence). The CDR3 runs to 13 residues. Trimming stripped 7 bases from V and 4 bases from J, with 12 bases between. CDR3 nucleotides: TGTGCCAGCAAGGTTAGAAGCGCAGATACGCAGTATTTT. It codes for CASKVRSADTQYF.

Ten or more counts support this clone. The germline gene is not matched at one end of the junction; a read error may be the cause. The rearrangement joins TRBV30 to TRBJ2-6, with TRBD1 matching 7 bases. This CDR3 is 13 amino acids long. The V gene's germline CDR1 is GTSNPN and CDR2 SVGIG (reference sequence). The CDR3 DNA sequence: TGTGCCTGGAGCTGGACAGGCGCCATCGTCCTGACTTTC. It encodes CAWSWTGAIVLTF.

This clone was recorded many times. The rearrangement links TRBV6-5 to TRBJ1-1, with D possibly TRBD1 on 5 matching bases. Trimming removed 0 bases at V and 5 bases at J, with 13 bases between. Germline V gene sequence: CDR1 MNHEY, CDR2 SVGAGI. The CDR3 length is 15 residues. The chain's CDR3 is CASSYSPRQPTEAFF. The CDR3 nucleotides read TGTGCCAGCAGTTACTCGCCGCGACAGCCTACTGAAGCTTTCTTT.

This clone was seen at least ten times. The chain is built from TRBV19 and TRBJ2-7, with a weak D call TRBD2 (5 bases). The CDR3 length is 14 residues. Germline-derived CDR1 and CDR2 are LNHDA and SQIVND (reference sequence). Trimming shortened V by 6 bases and J by 0 bases, and 12 bases separated the two germline ends. As DNA, the CDR3 is TGTGCCAGTAGCTGGGCGGGTTTCTCCTACGAGCAGTACTTC. Protein product: CASSWAGFSYEQYF. Full variable domain (remainder filled in from reference TRBV19 and TRBJ2-7): DGGITQSPKYLFRKEGQNVTLSCEQNLNHDAMYWYRQDPGQGLRLIYYSQIVNDFQKGDIAEGYSVSREKKESFPLTVTSAQKNPTAFYLCASSWAGFSYEQYFGPGTRLTVT.

This clone was counted at least ten times. The chain links TRBV4-1 to TRBJ2-6, with D maybe TRBD2 (5 bases). V dropped 6 bases and J dropped 0 bases, with 9 bases sitting between them. Germline V lookup: CDR1 MGHRA, CDR2 YSYEKL. This CDR3 has 15 residues. CDR3 in DNA: TGCGCCAGCAGTCAGAGGGTCTCTGGGGCCAACGTCCTGACTTTC. As protein: CASSQRVSGANVLTF.

This clone was observed a handful of times. The chain uses TRBV19 and TRBJ1-6; D is perhaps TRBD1 (5 bases). This CDR3 is 15 amino acids long. V gave up 6 bases and J gave up 7 bases, with 16 bases separating them. Germline-derived CDR1 and CDR2 are LNHDA and SQIVND (reference sequence). This CDR3 is CASSPREGRNSPLHF. For the CDR3, the DNA is TGTGCCAGTAGCCCGCGGGAGGGGAGGAATTCACCCCTCCACTTT.

This clone was seen repeatedly, ten times or more. The V and J genes are TRBV7-9 and TRBJ2-3; TRBD1 aligns across 10 bases. The trim removed 4 bases at V and 3 bases at J, leaving 7 bases unmatched. The CDR3 length is 16 residues. In germline, CDR1 is SEHNR, CDR2 FQNEAQ (reference sequence). The CDR3 region has the DNA TGTGCCAGCAGCTCCCGGGACAGGGGAACGACAGATACGCAGTATTTT. Translated, it gives CASSSRDRGTTDTQYF.

There are many counts of this clone. V and J are TRBV7-2 and TRBJ2-2, with 10 bases lining up with TRBD2. Germline trimming cut 5 bases from V and 5 bases from J; bases unmatched to any gene: 14. The CDR3 has 18 residues. From germline, CDR1 is SGHTA and CDR2 FQGNSA. The CDR3 here is CASSPAVAGGRRTGELFF. In DNA form, the CDR3 reads TGTGCCAGCAGCCCGGCGGTAGCGGGGGGACGAAGGACCGGGGAGCTGTTTTTT.

Many counts were recorded for this clone. The chain couples TRBV25-1 to TRBJ2-7; 7 bases map to TRBD2. Trimming cost V 4 bases and J 1 base; bases outside gene matches: 4. Looked up from germline, CDR1 is MGHDK and CDR2 is SYGVNS. The CDR3 runs 14 residues. The CDR3 is CASSAWGGSYEQYF. In nucleotides, the CDR3 is TGTGCCAGCAGTGCCTGGGGGGGTTCCTACGAGCAGTACTTC.

This clone was recorded at least ten times. The rearrangement links TRBV29-1 to TRBJ2-1; D gene uncertain. Trimming shortened V by 2 bases and J by 12 bases, and 14 bases separated the two germline ends. CDR1 is SQVTM, CDR2 ANQGSEA, per germline. The CDR3 totals 12 residues. The CDR3: CSVEILPPVQFF. For the CDR3, the DNA is TGCAGCGTTGAAATCCTCCCACCAGTGCAGTTCTTC.

This clone was seen a handful of times. CDR3 in DNA: TGTGCCAGCAGCCCCCAGGCAACCGGCTCTTACGAGCAGTACTTC. The encoded protein is CASSPQATGSYEQYF. The gene calls are TRBV9 and TRBJ2-7; D is ambiguous. Germline V gives CDR1 SGDLS, CDR2 YYNGEE. The V gene lost 4 bases and the J gene lost 4 bases, with 18 bases spanning the gap. The CDR3 totals 15 residues. Based on the CDR3 plus reference TRBV9 and TRBJ2-7, the full variable domain is DSGVTQTPKHLITATGQRVTLRCSPRSGDLSVYWYQQSLDQGLQFLIQYYNGEERAKGNILERFSAQQFPDLHSELNLSSLELGDSALYFCASSPQATGSYEQYFGPGTRLTVT.

This clone was found many times. The rearrangement uses TRBV5-1 and TRBJ2-7; D call uncertain. CDR3 size: 15 residues. V was cut by 6 bases and J by 3 bases, with 19 bases left in between. Germline CDR1 and CDR2: SGHRS and YFSETQ. CDR3 nucleotides: TGCGCCAGCACCACGAGCCAGGCAACAAACTACGAGCAGTACTTC. It encodes CASTTSQATNYEQYF.

This clone was found many times. This sequence joins TRBV7-9 and TRBJ2-7; possible D gene TRBD2, 5 bases. Germline CDR1 SEHNR, CDR2 FQNEAQ (reference sequence). This CDR3 is 13 amino acids long. Trimming removed 2 bases at V and 5 bases at J, with 10 bases between. CDR3 sequence (DNA): TGTGCCAGCAGCTTATTCCGAGGGAACGAGCAGTACTTC. Its translation is CASSLFRGNEQYF.

This clone was seen many times. The rearrangement uses TRBV4-1 and TRBJ2-7; D possibly corresponds to TRBD2 (5 bases). The V end was cut by 0 bases, the J end by 4 bases, with 7 bases between. CDR3 length: 13 amino acids. Germline V lookup: CDR1 MGHRA, CDR2 YSYEKL. The CDR3 is CASSQDRGYEQYF. CDR3 in DNA: TGCGCCAGCAGCCAAGATCGGGGTTACGAGCAGTACTTC.

The chain has TRBV13 and TRBJ1-2; D may be TRBD1 (6 bases). CDR3 size: 12 residues. The germline CDR1 and CDR2 sequences are PRHDT and FYEKMQ (reference sequence). The ends were cut back, 5 bases at V and 5 bases at J, with 9 bases in the middle. CDR3 protein: CASSPRGYGYTF. The CDR3 nucleotides are TGTGCCAGCAGCCCCAGGGGTTATGGCTACACCTTC.

This clone was recorded a few times. The genes are TRBV6-5 and TRBJ2-3; the D is unclear. Per the germline V gene, CDR1 is MNHEY and CDR2 is SVGAGI. Trimming stripped 0 bases from V and 0 bases from J, with 7 bases between. The CDR3 is 15 amino acids. CDR3 sequence: CASSYSLASTDTQYF. The CDR3, as DNA: TGTGCCAGCAGTTACTCGTTAGCTAGCACAGATACGCAGTATTTT.

The chain uses TRBV5-1 and TRBJ2-5; D may be TRBD2 (5 bases). Judging by the DNA end, TRBJ2-7 fits better; the J call may be wrong. CDR3 length: 15 residues. The germline gives CDR1 SGHRS, CDR2 YFSETQ. As DNA, the CDR3 is TGCGCCAGCAGCTTGTTAACTAGTGGGTCCTACGAGCAGTACTTC. Residues: CASSLLTSGSYEQYF.

The sample holds many counts of this clone. The CDR3 loop is CATHPAEGVIYGYTF. The CDR3 DNA is TGTGCCACCCACCCGGCAGAAGGGGTAATCTATGGCTACACCTTC. This chain joins TRBV5-4 and TRBJ1-2, with D possibly matching TRBD1 (5 bases). V shed 9 bases and J shed 4 bases, with 22 bases lying between them. The CDR3 length is 15 residues. Looked up from germline, CDR1 is SGHNT and CDR2 is YYREEE (reference sequence). Looking up the rest from reference TRBV5-4 and TRBJ1-2 gives the full variable domain: ETGVTQSPTHLIKTRGQQVTLRCSSQSGHNTVSWYQQALGQGPQFIFQYYREEENGRGNFPPRFSGLQFPNYSSELNVNALELDDSALYLCATHPAEGVIYGYTFGSGTRLTVV.

This clone was seen repeatedly, ten times or more. The J gene is TRBJ1-2, the V gene TRBV18; TRBD1 matches at 7 bases. V shed 6 bases, J shed 4 bases, and the junction held 8 bases outside the gene matches. Germline CDR1 and CDR2: KGHSH and LQKENI. CDR3 length: 14 residues. In nucleotides, the CDR3 is TGTGCCAGCTCCACAGGGGATTCTGCCTATGGCTACACCTTC. Residues: CASSTGDSAYGYTF.

This clone has at least ten counts. This rearrangement joins TRBV7-9 to TRBJ2-2; tentative D call: TRBD2 (6 bases). Germline lookup yields CDR1 SEHNR and CDR2 FQNEAQ (reference sequence). The CDR3 length is 15 residues. The V and J ends lost 2 bases and 5 bases respectively, with 12 bases between them. This chain's CDR3 is CASSLSGTGTGELFF. In DNA, the CDR3 is TGTGCCAGCAGCTTATCCGGGACTGGGACCGGGGAGCTGTTTTTT.

This clone was seen at least ten times. The V and J genes are TRBV25-1 and TRBJ1-2; 8 nucleotides align to TRBD1. The junction had 18 bases not matched to a gene; V was cut back by 9 bases and J by 6 bases. This CDR3 comprises 16 residues. Germline assignment: CDR1 MGHDK and CDR2 SYGVNS. CDR3 in amino acids: CARKGTGGSKLHGYTF. The CDR3 coding sequence is TGTGCCAGGAAAGGGACAGGTGGATCCAAACTTCATGGCTACACCTTC.

This clone was observed a few times. This chain connects TRBV5-1 to TRBJ2-5; 11 positions match TRBD1. The CDR3 runs 15 residues. With V trimmed by 9 bases and J by 3 bases, 10 bases remained unmatched. From germline, CDR1 is SGHRS and CDR2 YFSETQ. The CDR3 DNA is TGCGCCACCCACTCCGGGACAGGGGGGGAAGAGACCCAGTACTTC. Translation: CATHSGTGGEETQYF.